This entry lists 4 T cell receptor beta chains sequenced from one sample in a study of tumor-infiltrating lymphocytes in localized non-small cell lung cancer. Sequencing used immunoSEQ multiplex PCR; TCRdb keeps in-frame clones, though not all of them. The table has 20,000 to 25,000 clones, 55% to 75% seen once. Material: lung tumor tissue. These receptors were collected from a human donor with non-small cell lung cancer.

V is TRBV9 and J is TRBJ2-2; 8 nucleotides line up with TRBD1. The CDR3 totals 14 residues. Per the germline V gene, CDR1 is SGDLS and CDR2 is YYNGEE. The V segment lost 4 bases and the J segment 4 bases; nucleotides outside the gene matches: 3. CDR3 sequence: CASSPGQGTGELFF. The CDR3 bases are TGTGCCAGCAGCCCTGGACAGGGCACCGGGGAGCTGTTTTTT. The variable domain in full, completed from reference TRBV9 and TRBJ2-2, reads DSGVTQTPKHLITATGQRVTLRCSPRSGDLSVYWYQQSLDQGLQFLIQYYNGEERAKGNILERFSAQQFPDLHSELNLSSLELGDSALYFCASSPGQGTGELFFGEGSRLTVL.

J is TRBJ2-1 and V is TRBV11-2; D is undetermined. This CDR3 comprises 11 residues. In germline, CDR1 is SGHAT, CDR2 FQNNGV. The germline V and J ends were trimmed by 5 bases and 10 bases, with 9 bases remaining between them. CDR3 sequence (DNA): TGTGCCAGCAGCCCGAGGAGAGAGCAGTTCTTC. It codes for CASSPRREQFF.

J is TRBJ2-5 and V is TRBV28, with TRBD2 matching 12 bases. Germline CDR1 is MDHEN and CDR2 is SYDVKM. The CDR3 is made up of 14 amino acids. V lost 6 bases, J lost 7 bases, and 6 bases stayed unmatched. CDR3: CASSGLAGIGTQYF. CDR3 coding DNA: TGTGCCAGCAGCGGACTAGCGGGAATCGGGACCCAGTACTTC.

This chain uses TRBV28 with TRBJ1-4; 9 bases line up with TRBD1. Trimming at V came to 4 bases and at J to 7 bases, leaving 7 bases not matched to a gene. Germline V CDR1 and CDR2: MDHEN, SYDVKM. The CDR3 spans 15 residues. The CDR3 reads CASSSSGTGSEKLFF. CDR3 nucleotide sequence: TGTGCCAGCAGTTCATCAGGGACAGGGTCTGAAAAACTGTTTTTT.